One sample yielded the 18 T cell receptor beta chains listed below, sequenced in a study of T cells after yellow fever vaccination. TCRdb reprocessed the 5' RACE reads via MiXCR and lists one record per CDR3 protein. Of approximately 22,000 distinct CDR3 sequences listed, roughly 5.6% are singletons. The specimen was PBMCs, either bulk or a sorted T-cell subset (CD4+, CD8+, memory, or dextramer-sorted; not recorded which), collected about 49 days after the first yellow fever vaccination. All receptors come from a man aged 18 to 30 who received the YFV17D yellow fever vaccine.

This clonotype is deemed medium-sized. The chain joins TRBV20-1 to TRBJ2-3; 9 bases are shared with TRBD2. V trimming: 0 bases; J trimming: 0 bases; junction bases outside the gene matches: 10. This CDR3 contains 18 residues. Germline values: CDR1 DFQATT, CDR2 SNEGSKA (reference sequence). CDR3 sequence (DNA): TGCAGTGCTAGAGAAATTACCAGCGGGGGGCTGAGCACAGATACGCAGTATTTT. Translating it yields CSAREITSGGLSTDTQYF.

This clonotype was seen ten or more times. The chain joins TRBV7-9 to TRBJ1-1; D call uncertain. This CDR3 spans 12 amino acids. Trimming removed 2 bases from V and 4 bases from J, with 5 bases in between. Germline V CDR1 and CDR2: SEHNR, FQNEAQ (reference sequence). CDR3 nucleotide sequence: TGTGCCAGCAGCTTACAGGCCACTGAAGCTTTCTTT. Encoded protein: CASSLQATEAFF. The complete variable domain, with remaining parts taken from reference TRBV7-9 and TRBJ1-1, reads DTGVSQNPRHKITKRGQNVTFRCDPISEHNRLYWYRQTLGQGPEFLTYFQNEAQLEKSRLLSDRFSAERPKGSFSTLEIQRTEQGDSAMYLCASSLQATEAFFGQGTRLTVV.

This clonotype was seen repeatedly, ten times or more. The chain combines TRBV6-5 with TRBJ1-2; D not certain. Per germline, CDR1 MNHEY and CDR2 SVGAGI. The CDR3 totals 15 residues. Trimming removed 0 bases at V and 6 bases at J, with 14 bases between. The CDR3 spells CASSYSLGGLDGYTF. The CDR3 DNA is TGTGCCAGCAGTTACTCCCTCGGAGGGCTGGATGGCTACACCTTC.

This clonotype was recorded at least ten times. The V and J genes are TRBV30 and TRBJ2-1; D uncertain. V was pared by 2 bases and J by 4 bases, with 9 bases between. The germline gives CDR1 GTSNPN, CDR2 SVGIG (reference sequence). The CDR3 consists of 13 residues. The chain's CDR3 is CAWSHTNYNEQFF. The CDR3 coding sequence is TGTGCCTGGAGTCATACAAATTACAATGAGCAGTTCTTC.

This clonotype was picked up many times. The chain joins TRBV20-1 to TRBJ1-5; 7 positions agree with TRBD1. The CDR3 is 12 residues long. CDR1 and CDR2 from the germline V gene are DFQATT and SNEGSKA (reference sequence). The J segment lost 6 bases and the V segment lost 6 bases, leaving 5 bases of the junction unmatched. The DNA for the CDR3 is TGCAGTGCGGTGACAGGGTCTCAGCCCCAGCATTTT. Translated: CSAVTGSQPQHF.

This clonotype was recorded many times. The chain joins TRBV7-8 to TRBJ2-1; TRBD2 agrees at 10 bases. The CDR3 length is 17 residues. CDR1 is SGHVS and CDR2 is FQNEAQ in the germline V gene. The junction had 7 bases not matched to a gene; V was cut back by 5 bases and J by 0 bases. This CDR3 is CASSPSGGTTSYNEQFF. The CDR3 DNA sequence: TGTGCCAGCAGCCCTAGCGGGGGCACTACCTCCTACAATGAGCAGTTCTTC.

This clonotype was observed at least ten times. For the CDR3, the DNA is TGTGCCAGCTCACCACCTTACACCTCCTACGAGCAGTACTTC. Its protein product is CASSPPYTSYEQYF. The chain employs TRBV18 and TRBJ2-7; D is unresolved. From germline, CDR1 is KGHSH and CDR2 LQKENI. Trimming removed 0 bases from V and 0 bases from J, with 6 bases in between. CDR3 length: 14 amino acids.

This clonotype appeared many times. The chain has TRBV20-1 and TRBJ2-5; D call uncertain. Trimming removed 1 base at V and 5 bases at J, with 5 bases between. The length of the CDR3 is 11 residues. Germline CDR1 reads DFQATT; CDR2 reads SNEGSKA (reference sequence). The CDR3 DNA reads as TGCAGTGCTAGAGGTCCGGAGACCCAGTACTTC. It codes for CSARGPETQYF.

This clonotype was detected many times. The chain has TRBV29-1 and TRBJ1-2, with D perhaps TRBD1 (5 bases). Germline V gene lookup returns CDR1 SQVTM and CDR2 ANQGSEA. Trimming pared 1 base from V and 0 bases from J, leaving 9 bases between. This CDR3 is 14 amino acids long. The DNA for the CDR3 is TGCAGCGTTGAAGTGGGGCCTACTAACTATGGCTACACCTTC. Translated: CSVEVGPTNYGYTF.

This clonotype was found many times. This chain connects TRBV7-2 to TRBJ1-4; TRBD1 matches at 8 bases. This CDR3 spans 15 amino acids. V shed 4 bases and J 5 bases; nucleotides not matched to a gene: 6. Germline CDR1 is SGHTA and CDR2 is FQGNSA. The CDR3 nucleotides are TGTGCCAGCAGCTACTTCGGACAGGGAAATGAAAAACTGTTTTTT. Translating gives CASSYFGQGNEKLFF.

This clonotype was seen at least ten times. CDR3 DNA: TGTGCCACCAGCAGGTCCAAAGCCTACGAGCAGTACTTC. As protein: CATSRSKAYEQYF. The V gene is TRBV15, the J gene TRBJ2-7, with D unresolved. CDR3 length: 13 amino acids. Germline V CDR1 and CDR2: LNHNV, YYDKDF (reference sequence). Between the trimmed V and J ends, which lost 3 bases and 2 bases, there was a span of 8 bases. The whole variable domain, filled in from reference TRBV15 and TRBJ2-7, reads DAMVIQNPRYQVTQFGKPVTLSCSQTLNHNVMYWYQQKSSQAPKLLFHYYDKDFNNEADTPDNFQSRRPNTSFCFLDIRSPGLGDTAMYLCATSRSKAYEQYFGPGTRLTVT.

This clonotype has more than one count but fewer than ten. This sequence joins TRBV5-1 and TRBJ2-1; D uncertain. In germline, CDR1 is SGHRS, CDR2 YFSETQ. V was pared by 0 bases and J by 0 bases, with 4 bases between. The CDR3 contains 14 residues. This chain's CDR3 is CASSLDLSYNEQFF. DNA of the CDR3: TGCGCCAGCAGCTTGGACCTCTCCTACAATGAGCAGTTCTTC. Based on the CDR3 plus reference TRBV5-1 and TRBJ2-1, the full variable domain is KAGVTQTPRYLIKTRGQQVTLSCSPISGHRSVSWYQQTPGQGLQFLFEYFSETQRNKGNFPGRFSGRQFSNSRSEMNVSTLELGDSALYLCASSLDLSYNEQFFGPGTRLTVL.

This clonotype was seen repeatedly, ten times or more. This chain joins TRBV7-9 and TRBJ1-1, with D possibly TRBD1 on 5 matching bases. The CDR3 spans 14 residues. Germline V gene sequence: CDR1 SEHNR, CDR2 FQNEAQ (reference sequence). The V gene lost 7 bases and the J gene lost 4 bases, with 16 bases spanning the gap. The CDR3 nucleotides read TGTGCCAGCACCCGGGACGGGACCTTCACTGAAGCTTTCTTT. As protein: CASTRDGTFTEAFF.

The chain employs TRBV5-1 and TRBJ2-3, with D possibly TRBD2 on 6 matching bases. V was trimmed by 0 bases and J by 3 bases, leaving 14 bases between them. The CDR3 is made up of 16 amino acids. The germline V gene has CDR1 SGHRS and CDR2 YFSETQ. As DNA, the CDR3 is TGCGCCAGCAGCTTGGATACGGGACTCGCAACAGATACGCAGTATTTT. Translation: CASSLDTGLATDTQYF.

This clonotype showed up many times. The rearrangement uses TRBV6-5 and TRBJ2-7; weak D call: TRBD1 (6 bases). V lost 2 bases and J lost 0, with 8 bases in between. The CDR3 is 14 amino acids. Germline V gives CDR1 MNHEY, CDR2 SVGAGI. The CDR3 here is CASSYGQFSYEQYF. The CDR3 DNA reads TGTGCCAGCAGTTACGGACAGTTCTCCTACGAGCAGTACTTC.

This clonotype has a count of ten or more. The CDR3 DNA reads TGTGCCAGCAGCCCGGCTGTTGTGTCACCCCTCCACTTT. Translation: CASSPAVVSPLHF. J is TRBJ1-6 and V is TRBV11-1; no reliable D call. V dropped 5 bases and J dropped 10 bases, with 12 bases sitting between them. Germline V lookup: CDR1 SGHAT, CDR2 FQDESV (reference sequence). This CDR3 has 13 amino acids.

This clonotype was seen ten or more times. V gene TRBV12-3 or TRBV12-4 combines with J gene TRBJ1-6; maybe TRBD1 (5 bases). The CDR3 runs to 15 residues. Trimming removed 6 bases from V and 10 bases from J, with 19 bases in between. CDR3 bases: TGTGCCAGCAGCCTTCGGGACCCTAGGGACTCACCCCTCCACTTT. Protein: CASSLRDPRDSPLHF.

This clonotype has at least ten counts. The chain couples TRBV6-4 to TRBJ2-1; 8 positions agree with TRBD1. CDR1 MRHNA and CDR2 SNTAGT come from the germline V gene. This CDR3 contains 15 residues. After removal of 5 bases from V and 8 bases from J, the junction contained 11 bases not matched to a gene. The chain's CDR3 is CASSRSGQANDEQFF. CDR3 DNA: TGTGCCAGCAGTCGCTCGGGACAGGCAAACGATGAGCAGTTCTTC.